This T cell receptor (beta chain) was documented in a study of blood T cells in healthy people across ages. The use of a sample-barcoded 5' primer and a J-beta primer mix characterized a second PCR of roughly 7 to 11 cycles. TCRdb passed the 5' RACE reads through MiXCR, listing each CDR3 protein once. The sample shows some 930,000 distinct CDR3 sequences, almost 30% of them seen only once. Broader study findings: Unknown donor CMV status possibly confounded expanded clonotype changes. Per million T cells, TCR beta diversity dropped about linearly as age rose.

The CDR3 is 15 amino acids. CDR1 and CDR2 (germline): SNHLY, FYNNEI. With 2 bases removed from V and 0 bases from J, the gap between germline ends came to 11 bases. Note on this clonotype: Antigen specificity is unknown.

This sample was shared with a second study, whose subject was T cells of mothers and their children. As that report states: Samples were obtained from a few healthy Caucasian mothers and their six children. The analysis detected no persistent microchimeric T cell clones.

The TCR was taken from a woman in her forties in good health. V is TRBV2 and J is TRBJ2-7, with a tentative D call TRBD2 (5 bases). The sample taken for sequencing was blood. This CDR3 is CASSEYEGSSYEQYF. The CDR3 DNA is TGTGCCAGCAGTGAATACGAAGGGAGCTCCTACGAGCAGTACTTC.